A single sample gave rise to the 30 T cell receptor beta chains below, sequenced in a study of T-cell reconstitution after alpha-beta-depleted transplantation in children. The TCRbeta library was prepared with unique molecular identifiers. In TCRdb, the PCR reads were re-called with MiXCR into one record per CDR3 protein. The repertoire holds about 830,000 distinct CDR3 sequences, with under 20% as singletons. The sample here was PBMCs, mostly from graft donor cells, taken 360 days after TCRalphabeta/CD19-depleted stem cell transplant. The receptors were sampled from a male patient under 18 who had a stem cell transplant for acute lymphoblastic leukemia, so the T cells may come from the graft donor.

This clonotype was seen ten or more times. This chain uses TRBV5-1 with TRBJ2-5; 7 nucleotides align to TRBD2. V lost 1 base to trimming and J lost 2 bases; unmatched junction nucleotides: 8. Germline V CDR1 and CDR2: SGHRS, YFSETQ. This CDR3 is built from 16 residues. The CDR3 loop reads CASSLPDGLVQETQYF. CDR3 nucleotides: TGCGCCAGCAGCTTGCCGGACGGACTAGTACAAGAGACCCAGTACTTC.

This clonotype has a handful of counts. This sequence joins TRBV5-1 and TRBJ1-2; D remains ambiguous. In germline, CDR1 is SGHRS, CDR2 YFSETQ. The CDR3 has 15 residues. V lost 3 bases and J lost 4, with 16 bases in between. The chain's CDR3 is CASSWEPGSSYGYTF. The CDR3 coding sequence is TGCGCCAGCAGCTGGGAGCCAGGATCCTCCTATGGCTACACCTTC.

The chain carries TRBV10-2 and TRBJ2-7; D is unresolved. The CDR3 length is 14 residues. CDR1 and CDR2 from the germline V gene are WSHSY and SAAADI. The V end lost 2 bases, the J end lost 6 bases, and 14 bases lay between the germline ends. Here the CDR3 DNA reads TGCGCCAGCAGTGAGACTCTACCCGCGGTCGAGCAGTACTTC. It is translated as CASSETLPAVEQYF.

This clonotype was detected a few times. The J gene is TRBJ2-2, the V gene TRBV7-2, with 9 bases matching TRBD2. The junction had 6 bases not matched to a gene; V was cut back by 9 bases and J by 4 bases. The germline CDR1 and CDR2 sequences are SGHTA and FQGNSA. The CDR3 length is 14 residues. The DNA for the CDR3 is TGTGCCAGTATAGCGGGAGTGCGCACCGGGGAGCTGTTTTTT. Its translation is CASIAGVRTGELFF. The whole variable domain, remainder taken from reference TRBV7-2 and TRBJ2-2, is GAGVSQSPSNKVTEKGKDVELRCDPISGHTALYWYRQSLGQGLEFLIYFQGNSAPDKSGLPSDRFSAERTGGSVSTLTIQRTQQEDSAVYLCASIAGVRTGELFFGEGSRLTVL.

In its sample, this clonotype was seen many times. The chain uses TRBV9 and TRBJ2-3; possibly TRBD1 or TRBD2 for D (5 bases each). The V end was cut by 4 bases, the J end by 2 bases, with 11 bases between. The CDR3 extends over 14 amino acids. The V gene's germline CDR1 is SGDLS and CDR2 YYNGEE. CDR3 region: CASSSTGTTDTQYF. CDR3 coding DNA: TGTGCCAGCAGCTCCACTGGGACCACAGATACGCAGTATTTT. The variable domain in full, completed from reference TRBV9 and TRBJ2-3, reads DSGVTQTPKHLITATGQRVTLRCSPRSGDLSVYWYQQSLDQGLQFLIQYYNGEERAKGNILERFSAQQFPDLHSELNLSSLELGDSALYFCASSSTGTTDTQYFGPGTRLTVL.

The rearrangement joins TRBV12-3 or TRBV12-4 to TRBJ2-1; 9 nucleotides match TRBD2. J gave up 12 bases and V 6 bases, and 18 bases lay outside the gene matches. The CDR3 contains 16 residues. The chain's CDR3 is CASSSLRGGRALGQFF. CDR3 DNA sequence: TGTGCCAGCAGCTCCCTAAGGGGCGGGAGGGCCTTAGGGCAGTTCTTC.

This clonotype was counted at least ten times. J is TRBJ2-1 and V is TRBV12-3 or TRBV12-4; D may match TRBD1 or TRBD2 (5 bases each). The CDR3 extends over 18 amino acids. The ends were cut back, 5 bases at V and 4 bases at J, with 24 bases in the middle. CDR3 nucleotide sequence: TGTGCCAGCAGTCCCCTCCTTGGGGGTAAGAAAGAATACAATGAGCAGTTCTTC. It yields the protein CASSPLLGGKKEYNEQFF.

About this clonotype itself: The germline gene is not matched at one end of the junction; a read error may be the cause. In nucleotides, the CDR3 is TGTGCCAGCAGTGCCGGGACTAGCGGGAGACTCGTCTTC. Translating gives CASSAGTSGRLVF. The gene calls are TRBV6-1 and TRBJ2-1, with 14 bases fitting TRBD2. The CDR3 totals 13 residues. Germline CDR1 reads MNHNS; CDR2 reads SASEGT.

The chain links TRBV12-3 or TRBV12-4 to TRBJ2-5; D remains unclear. Trimming left V 8 bases short and J 7 bases short, with 14 bases between. CDR3 length: 12 amino acids. CDR3 region: CASRSEGWTQYF. The CDR3 region has the DNA TGTGCCAGCCGCTCCGAAGGATGGACCCAGTACTTC.

This clonotype was seen more than once but under ten times. The CDR3 protein is CASSLAGLAGWEQYF. CDR3 bases: TGTGCCAGCAGCTTAGCAGGACTAGCGGGATGGGAGCAGTACTTC. The chain couples TRBV7-9 to TRBJ2-7; 12 bases align to TRBD2. V lost 0 bases and J lost 7; bases outside the gene matches: 4. CDR3 length: 15 amino acids. Germline V gene lookup returns CDR1 SEHNR and CDR2 FQNEAQ (reference sequence).

As DNA, the CDR3 is TGCAGTGCCTCCCCCTGGATGTCAGAGGTTTATGGCTACACCTTC. Its translation is CSASPWMSEVYGYTF. This chain uses TRBV20-1 with TRBJ1-2, with D unclear. The CDR3 runs to 15 residues. Trimming cost V 6 bases and J 5 bases, with 22 bases left between them. CDR1 and CDR2 (germline): DFQATT, SNEGSKA (reference sequence).

V is TRBV15 and J is TRBJ2-7; no firm D call. This CDR3 is built from 15 residues. The V gene lost 0 bases and the J gene lost 3 bases, with 12 bases spanning the gap. Germline V gene data show CDR1 as LNHNV and CDR2 as YYDKDF (reference sequence). The CDR3 DNA follows: TGTGCCACCAGCAGAGATTTGGGCCTTAACTACGAGCAGTACTTC. Protein product: CATSRDLGLNYEQYF.

This clonotype was counted many times. The CDR3 DNA reads as TGCGCCAGCAGCCAAGGGGACACCATATATTTT. Encoded protein: CASSQGDTIYF. The chain recombines TRBV4-1 with TRBJ1-3, with D hard to call. Germline assignment: CDR1 MGHRA and CDR2 YSYEKL. The V gene lost 1 base and the J gene lost 8 bases, with 3 bases spanning the gap. The CDR3 consists of 11 residues.

V gene TRBV12-3 or TRBV12-4 combines with J gene TRBJ2-3; D may be TRBD2 (6 bases). Trimming removed 8 bases from V and 3 bases from J, with 15 bases in between. There are 14 residues in the CDR3. CDR3 residues: CASAYGGPTDTQYF. CDR3 bases: TGTGCCAGCGCCTACGGAGGGCCAACAGATACGCAGTATTTT.

This clonotype showed up many times. V and J are TRBV7-9 and TRBJ2-5; D is tentatively TRBD1 or TRBD2 (5 bases each). V was trimmed by 1 base and J by 2 bases, leaving 11 bases between them. CDR3 length: 15 residues. Germline CDR1 SEHNR, CDR2 FQNEAQ (reference sequence). This chain's CDR3 is CASSLVGTHQETQYF. The CDR3 DNA sequence: TGTGCCAGCAGCTTAGTTGGGACGCATCAAGAGACCCAGTACTTC. Together with reference TRBV7-9 and TRBJ2-5, the CDR3 gives the full variable domain: DTGVSQNPRHKITKRGQNVTFRCDPISEHNRLYWYRQTLGQGPEFLTYFQNEAQLEKSRLLSDRFSAERPKGSFSTLEIQRTEQGDSAMYLCASSLVGTHQETQYFGPGTRLLVL.

The CDR3 sequence is CASTKAGGPTGELFF. CDR3 DNA: TGCGCCAGCACCAAAGCGGGAGGCCCCACCGGGGAGCTGTTTTTT. The chain recombines TRBV5-1 with TRBJ2-2; 9 bases are a match to TRBD2. Germline CDR1 reads SGHRS; CDR2 reads YFSETQ. There are 15 residues in the CDR3. The V and J ends lost 6 bases and 4 bases, in that order; junction bases with no gene match: 7.

Notes on this clonotype: Given the absence of the conserved phenylalanine or tryptophan at the CDR3 end, a read error is likely. The rearrangement uses TRBV7-2 and TRBJ1-3, with D tentatively TRBD1 (5 bases). Trimming removed 3 bases at V and 2 bases at J, with 8 bases between. CDR1 and CDR2 from the germline V gene are SGHTA and FQGNSA. The CDR3 totals 14 residues. CDR3 sequence (DNA): TGTGCCAGCAGCTTGGGAGGGGCTGGAAACACCATATATTCT. Its translation: CASSLGGAGNTIYS.

The gene calls are TRBV2 and TRBJ2-5, with D possibly called TRBD1 or TRBD2 (5 bases each). In germline, CDR1 is SNHLY, CDR2 FYNNEI. V was shortened by 6 bases and J by 4 bases, with 24 bases between the two germline ends. This CDR3 has 17 amino acids. CDR3: CASSARRRDRRGETQYF. Written as DNA, the CDR3 is TGTGCCAGCAGCGCCCGCCGTCGGGACCGCCGGGGAGAGACCCAGTACTTC.

This clonotype has a handful of counts. This sequence joins TRBV2 and TRBJ2-1, with TRBD2 matching 12 bases. The germline CDR1 and CDR2 sequences are SNHLY and FYNNEI. V lost 0 bases, J lost 1 base, and 10 bases stayed unmatched. CDR3 length: 20 residues. CDR3 coding DNA: TGTGCCAGCAGTGAAGCGTGGACTAGCGGGACGACGTCGTCCTACAATGAGCAGTTCTTC. This encodes CASSEAWTSGTTSSYNEQFF. Drawing the rest from reference TRBV2 and TRBJ2-1, the complete variable domain is EPEVTQTPSHQVTQMGQEVILRCVPISNHLYFYWYRQILGQKVEFLVSFYNNEISEKSEIFDDQFSVERPDGSNFTLKIRSTKLEDSAMYFCASSEAWTSGTTSSYNEQFFGPGTRLTVL.

The chain is built from TRBV19 and TRBJ2-5, with 9 bases identical to TRBD2. This CDR3 contains 15 residues. The V and J ends lost 6 bases and 5 bases, in that order; junction bases with no gene match: 10. Germline CDR1 is LNHDA and CDR2 is SQIVND (reference sequence). The CDR3 sequence: CASRRAGGTEETQYF. CDR3 coding DNA: TGTGCCAGTAGGAGAGCGGGAGGAACGGAGGAGACCCAGTACTTC.

CDR3 loop: CASSQSRDLDLQETQYF. The CDR3 DNA follows: TGTGCCAGCAGCCAAAGCCGGGATTTGGACCTACAAGAGACCCAGTACTTC. This sequence joins TRBV3-1 and TRBJ2-5, with D tentatively TRBD2 (5 bases). Germline V gene data show CDR1 as LGHDT and CDR2 as YNNKEL (reference sequence). The CDR3 is made up of 17 amino acids. Trimming took 2 bases from V and 2 from J, leaving 18 bases between them.

On this clonotype: Relative to the germline gene, one junction end is altered; a read error may explain this. Here the CDR3 reads CASSLGAGVDNEQCF. As DNA, the CDR3 is TGTGCCAGCAGCTTAGGGGCGGGAGTAGACAATGAGCAGTGCTTC. The rearrangement links TRBV11-2 to TRBJ2-1; 7 nucleotides line up with TRBD2. Germline V gene lookup returns CDR1 SGHAT and CDR2 FQNNGV. The CDR3 spans 15 residues. Complete variable domain (other parts from reference TRBV11-2 and TRBJ2-1): EAGVAQSPRYKIIEKRQSVAFWCNPISGHATLYWYQQILGQGPKLLIQFQNNGVVDDSQLPKDRFSAERLKGVDSTLKIQPAKLEDSAVYLCASSLGAGVDNEQCFGPGTRLTVL.

This clonotype appeared a few times. V gene TRBV14 combines with J gene TRBJ1-6, with D tentatively TRBD1 (5 bases). The CDR3 totals 16 residues. Trimming removed 0 bases at V and 5 bases at J, with 11 bases between. The germline V gene encodes CDR1 SGHDN and CDR2 FVKESK. CDR3 protein: CASSQDLRENNSPLHF. CDR3 nucleotide sequence: TGTGCCAGCAGCCAAGATCTCAGGGAGAATAATTCACCCCTCCACTTT.

The V gene is TRBV14, the J gene TRBJ2-4, with 8 bases identical to TRBD2. CDR3 size: 13 residues. Germline trimming cut 4 bases from V and 5 bases from J; bases unmatched to any gene: 1. Looked up from germline, CDR1 is SGHDN and CDR2 is FVKESK. The CDR3 loop is CASSPTSENIQYF. CDR3 coding DNA: TGTGCCAGCAGCCCGACTAGCGAAAACATTCAGTACTTC. The full variable domain, its missing parts supplied by reference TRBV14 and TRBJ2-4, is EAGVTQFPSHSVIEKGQTVTLRCDPISGHDNLYWYRRVMGKEIKFLLHFVKESKQDESGMPNNRFLAERTGGTYSTLKVQPAELEDSGVYFCASSPTSENIQYFGAGTRLSVL.

This clonotype was seen at least ten times. J is TRBJ2-2 and V is TRBV2; D is perhaps TRBD1 or TRBD2 (6 bases each). Trimming left V 2 bases short and J 6 bases short, with 7 bases between. Germline assignment: CDR1 SNHLY and CDR2 FYNNEI. The length of the CDR3 is 13 residues. The CDR3 DNA follows: TGTGCCAGCAGTGAAAGGGGGGCCGGGGAGCTGTTTTTT. Its protein is CASSERGAGELFF.

The chain links TRBV20-1 to TRBJ1-1; D unclear. Trimming took off 4 bases at V and 4 bases at J, with 16 bases between the two ends. The CDR3 spans 14 residues. Germline V CDR1 and CDR2: DFQATT, SNEGSKA (reference sequence). The CDR3 is CSAIRAERSTEAFF. As DNA, the CDR3 is TGCAGTGCTATTAGGGCAGAGAGGAGCACTGAAGCTTTCTTT.

The chain links TRBV5-1 to TRBJ1-1; D unclear. This CDR3 comprises 13 residues. V was cut by 4 bases and J by 0 bases, with 7 bases left in between. Germline loops: CDR1 SGHRS, CDR2 YFSETQ. The CDR3 region is CASSTGMNTEAFF. The CDR3 DNA reads as TGCGCCAGCAGCACGGGGATGAACACTGAAGCTTTCTTT.

The chain uses TRBV27 and TRBJ2-7; D call uncertain. The CDR3 contains 13 residues. From germline, CDR1 is MNHEY and CDR2 SMNVEV (reference sequence). Trimming took off 7 bases at V and 1 base at J, with 11 bases between the two ends. In DNA, the CDR3 is TGTGCCAGCAATCCCACTTCTTCCTACGAGCAGTACTTC. This encodes CASNPTSSYEQYF.

The V call is TRBV5-1, the J call TRBJ1-1; 10 positions match TRBD1. This CDR3 is built from 16 residues. The junction had 7 bases not matched to a gene; V was cut back by 0 bases and J by 5 bases. Germline CDR1 and CDR2: SGHRS and YFSETQ. CDR3 protein: CASSLGWTGGLTEAFF. The CDR3 DNA reads TGCGCCAGCAGCTTGGGATGGACAGGGGGGTTAACTGAAGCTTTCTTT.

This clonotype was detected a few times. The chain uses TRBV20-1 and TRBJ2-1; no clear D. Germline lookup yields CDR1 DFQATT and CDR2 SNEGSKA (reference sequence). The CDR3 contains 11 residues. Trimming removed 6 bases at V and 7 bases at J, with 10 bases between. The CDR3 DNA is TGCAGTGCGAGCTCCGGTAATGAGCAGTTCTTC. It specifies CSASSGNEQFF.